This TCR beta chain was recovered during a study of radiotherapy plus CTLA-4 blockade in lung cancer. The wider study: Objective responses were observed in 15% to 20% of patients, and disease control was achieved by approximately 30%.

Profiled with immunoSEQ multiplex PCR; TCRdb holds only in-frame clones, not every one. This sample yields approximately 57,000 clones, of which 70% to 85% are seen a single time; approximately 6.1% belongs to the top ten. Note on this clone: Its specificity is unknown.

The study gave focal radiation plus ipilimumab CTLA-4 blockade to patients with chemo-refractory metastatic non-small-cell lung cancer. Study conclusions and caveats: According to reports, early shifts in blood T cell clones, alongside interferon-beta, forecast response most accurately. After treatment with radiotherapy plus ipilimumab, TCR clones that came from the tumor expanded in blood.

Germline CDR1 SGHTA, CDR2 FQGNSA. The V end was cut by 3 bases, the J end by 0 bases, with 3 bases between. The CDR3 is 14 amino acids. The receptor was derived from a human donor with non-small cell lung cancer whose response to radiotherapy plus ipilimumab could not be evaluated. This sequence joins TRBV7-2 and TRBJ2-6; D is unresolved. This material consisted of peripheral blood, taken from a patient treated with radiotherapy plus ipilimumab. In DNA form, the CDR3 reads TGTGCCAGCAGCTTCGTCTCTGGGGCCAACGTCCTGACTTTC. Protein: CASSFVSGANVLTF.